This section outlines one T cell receptor beta chain sequence together with its context. The CDR3 spans 17 residues. Trimming took off 5 bases at V and 4 bases at J, with 24 bases between the two ends. Germline V lookup: CDR1 MNHEY, CDR2 SMNVEV (reference sequence). The data were obtained in a study of T cell changes during pregnancy in multiple sclerosis. The protocol was immunoSEQ multiplex PCR, while the TCRdb copy is restricted to in-frame clones and leaves out a portion. This sample has tens of thousands of clones, with about 94% found just once. V is TRBV27 and J is TRBJ2-7; D may be TRBD2 (7 bases). The sequence derives from a female donor with multiple sclerosis, enrolled in a pregnancy study. Material: peripheral blood, obtained in the third trimester of pregnancy. The CDR3 DNA reads TGTGCCAGCAGTCCCGAAGGGCCGGGGGGCGAGGCGTACGAGCAGTACTTC. This codes for CASSPEGPGGEAYEQYF.